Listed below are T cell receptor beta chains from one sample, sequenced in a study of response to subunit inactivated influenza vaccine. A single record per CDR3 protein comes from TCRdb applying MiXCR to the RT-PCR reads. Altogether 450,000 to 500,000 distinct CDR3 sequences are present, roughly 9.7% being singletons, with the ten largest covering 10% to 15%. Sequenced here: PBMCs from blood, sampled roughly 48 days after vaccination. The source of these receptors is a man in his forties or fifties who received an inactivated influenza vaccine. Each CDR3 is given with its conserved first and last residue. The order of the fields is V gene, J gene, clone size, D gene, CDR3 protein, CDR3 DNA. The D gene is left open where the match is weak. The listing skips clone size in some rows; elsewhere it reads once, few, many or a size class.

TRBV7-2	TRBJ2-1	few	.	CASSLGNLQFF	TGTGCCAGCAGCTTAGGGAATCTCCAGTTCTTC
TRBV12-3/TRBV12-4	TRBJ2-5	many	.	CASSAGQQETQYF	TGTGCCAGCAGTGCGGGACAGCAAGAGACCCAGTACTTC
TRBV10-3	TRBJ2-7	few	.	CAISWGGVQTYEQYF	TGTGCCATCAGTTGGGGCGGGGTCCAAACCTACGAGCAGTACTTC
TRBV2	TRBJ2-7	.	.	CASSAVQYEQYF	TGTGCCAGCAGTGCGGTGCAGTACGAGCAGTACTTC
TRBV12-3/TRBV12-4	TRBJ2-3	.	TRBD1	CASMATGSTDTQYF	TGTGCCAGCATGGCGACAGGGAGCACAGATACGCAGTATTTT
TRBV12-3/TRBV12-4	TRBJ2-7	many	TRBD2	CASSETSGRKEQYF	TGTGCCAGCAGTGAAACTAGCGGGAGAAAAGAGCAGTACTTC
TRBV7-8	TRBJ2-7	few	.	CASSLRIGTYEQYF	TGTGCCAGCAGCTTAAGGATTGGAACCTACGAGCAGTACTTC
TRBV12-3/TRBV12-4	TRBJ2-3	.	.	CASSFPGETGYTQYF	TGTGCCAGCAGTTTTCCGGGGGAAACGGGCTATACGCAGTATTTT
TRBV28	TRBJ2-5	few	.	CASSSSWDHLEETQYF	TGTGCCAGCAGTAGCTCTTGGGATCACCTAGAAGAGACCCAGTACTTC
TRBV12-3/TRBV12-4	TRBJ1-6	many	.	CASVVEGGDAYNSPLHF	TGTGCCAGCGTGGTTGAAGGGGGAGATGCCTATAATTCACCCCTCCACTTT
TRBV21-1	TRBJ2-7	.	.	CASSKNSGGQDVFSYEQYF	TGTGCCAGCAGCAAAAATAGTGGGGGACAGGATGTATTCTCCTACGAGCAGTACTTC
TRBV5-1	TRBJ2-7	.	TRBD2	CASSLGTYSVGRAHEQYF	TGCGCCAGCAGCTTGGGTACTTATTCGGTCGGGAGGGCCCACGAGCAGTACTTC
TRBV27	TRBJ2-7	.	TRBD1	CASSPGQTGNSYEQYF	TGTGCCAGCAGTCCCGGCCAGACAGGGAACTCCTACGAGCAGTACTTC
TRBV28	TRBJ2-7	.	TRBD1	CASSSPGQGGEQYF	TGTGCCAGCAGTTCCCCGGGACAGGGGGGCGAGCAGTACTTC
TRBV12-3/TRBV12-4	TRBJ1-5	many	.	CASSPGIGRNNQPQHF	TGTGCCAGCAGTCCCGGGATAGGGCGTAACAATCAGCCCCAGCATTTT
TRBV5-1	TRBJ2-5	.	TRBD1	CASSHDRESGTQYF	TGCGCCAGCAGCCATGACAGGGAAAGTGGGACCCAGTACTTC
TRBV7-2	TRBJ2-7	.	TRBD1	CASSRQGLGSYEQYF	TGTGCCAGCAGCCGACAGGGGTTAGGCTCCTACGAGCAGTACTTC